The text below deals with one T cell receptor (beta chain). The sample is drawn from a study of blood T cell repertoires in COVID-19. Germline V gene lookup returns CDR1 MGHRA and CDR2 YSYEKL. Trimming removed 4 bases from V and 5 bases from J; junction bases left unmatched: 7. This CDR3 has 14 residues. Original methodology: For nucleated cells, counts were estimated from reference gene primer amplification. This table comes from immunoSEQ multiplex PCR, and its TCRdb copy is limited to in-frame clones, with some not included. Clone size and V and J calls were adopted from that table, with D and trimming inferred from the DNA. The sample records 35,000 to 40,000 clones, around 90% being singletons.

The chain is built from TRBV4-1 and TRBJ2-5; 7 bases fit TRBD2. The sequenced sample was peripheral blood. This TCR was sampled from a human donor in a cohort sampled during active COVID-19. CDR3 bases: TGCGCCAGCAGCCGCCGGACTAGGATTGAGACCCAGTACTTC. This codes for CASSRRTRIETQYF.